This T cell receptor beta chain derives from a study of cytomegalovirus exposure and HLA in healthy donors. The germline V gene has CDR1 LNHNV and CDR2 YYDKDF (reference sequence). Trimming took off 0 bases at V and 6 bases at J, with 12 bases between the two ends. This CDR3 comprises 16 residues. The PCR was carried out with 60 Vbeta primers and 13 Jbeta primers. The table came from immunoSEQ multiplex PCR; TCRdb's copy has only in-frame clones and leaves some out. Among some 220,000 clones listed, just under 80% were seen once. As to this clone: Its antigen remains unidentified.

Study conclusions and caveats: Compared with the roughly 700-donor mean, an Asian-associated ancestry cluster reportedly had fewer N-insertions, according to a later analysis. A link between a missense DCLRE1C variant and TCR beta V- and J-gene trimming emerged from a later analysis. Associated with cytomegalovirus, according to the listing, were some 150 TCR beta chains.

The receptor's source is a boy aged 5-17 years in good health and CMV-seronegative. The sample was PBMCs. This rearrangement joins TRBV15 to TRBJ1-6; D is perhaps TRBD1 (5 bases). The CDR3 loop is CATSREEGAVNSPLHF. In DNA form, the CDR3 reads TGTGCCACCAGCAGAGAGGAAGGGGCTGTTAATTCACCCCTCCACTTT.